These T cell receptor beta chains were read from a single sample in a study of Graves' ophthalmopathy and Graves' hyperthyroidism. TCRdb re-analysed the multiplex PCR reads in MiXCR, keeping a single row per CDR3 protein. The table shows fewer than 600,000 distinct CDR3 sequences, with 13% to 15% occurring only once. The specimen was blood. The receptor set was obtained from a woman aged 30 to 39 with Graves' ophthalmopathy. Each CDR3 is given with its conserved first and last residue. The D gene is left open where the match is weak. Size is stated for part of the rows, as once, few or many counts, or as a class when the clone is expanded.

>TRBJ1-2|-|TRBV6-2/TRBV6-3|many
CASSPPWDNYGYTF
TGTGCCAGCAGTCCTCCCTGGGATAACTATGGCTACACCTTC
>TRBJ2-7|-|TRBV2|many
CASSDGLSGQYF
TGTGCCAGCAGTGACGGCCTATCCGGGCAGTACTTC
>TRBJ2-7|-|TRBV9|many
CASSIGGDARYEQYF
TGTGCCAGCAGCATAGGGGGTGACGCCCGTTACGAGCAGTACTTC
>TRBJ1-5|-|TRBV28|once
CASSSLMEGGNQPQHF
TGTGCCAGCAGTTCCTTGATGGAGGGGGGCAATCAGCCCCAGCATTTT
>TRBJ1-2|-|TRBV14|many
CASSQGQPNYGYTF
TGTGCCAGCAGCCAAGGACAGCCCAACTATGGCTACACCTTC
>TRBJ2-2|-|TRBV11-2|-
CASSLGGRGNTGELFF
TGTGCCAGCAGCTTAGGGGGCAGGGGGAACACCGGGGAGCTGTTTTTT
>TRBJ1-6|-|TRBV12-3/TRBV12-4|-
CASSQLRAPLHF
TGTGCCAGCAGCCAGCTTCGGGCACCCCTCCACTTT
>TRBJ2-7|-|TRBV5-1|few
CASSLSTGSHQLYEQYF
TGCGCCAGCAGCTTGTCGACTGGATCCCATCAGCTCTACGAGCAGTACTTC
>TRBJ1-1|-|TRBV6-1|many
CASSETWPEAFF
TGTGCCAGCAGTGAAACGTGGCCTGAAGCTTTCTTT
>TRBJ2-5|-|TRBV10-3|many
CAISALQETQYF
TGTGCCATCAGTGCCCTCCAAGAGACCCAGTACTTC
>TRBJ2-4|-|TRBV6-1|many
CASSDFQILAKNIKYF
TGTGCCAGCAGTGACTTTCAGATCTTAGCCAAAAACATTAAGTACTTC
>TRBJ1-1|-|TRBV25-1|many
CASGGHLNTEAFF
TGTGCCAGCGGGGGACACCTGAACACTGAAGCTTTCTTT
>TRBJ2-7|TRBD2|TRBV7-2|many
CASSLVGGSREQYF
TGTGCCAGCAGCTTAGTCGGGGGGTCACGCGAGCAGTACTTC
>TRBJ1-1|-|TRBV7-3|many
CASSLTTPAQLLTEAFF
TGTGCCAGCAGCTTAACGACCCCTGCCCAACTCCTCACTGAAGCTTTCTTT
>TRBJ2-5|TRBD2|TRBV12-3/TRBV12-4|many
CASSPSGIHQETQYF
TGTGCCAGCAGTCCTAGCGGGATACATCAAGAGACCCAGTACTTC
>TRBJ1-1|-|TRBV5-1|few
CASSLDVVGNTEAFF
TGCGCCAGCAGCTTGGATGTAGTTGGGAACACTGAAGCTTTCTTT
>TRBJ1-5|TRBD1|TRBV28|many
CASSRMDRAKNQPQHF
TGTGCCAGCAGTCGCATGGACAGGGCCAAAAATCAGCCCCAGCATTTT
>TRBJ1-2|-|TRBV6-5|many
CASSYSPGLNYGYTF
TGTGCCAGCAGTTACTCGCCAGGATTGAACTATGGCTACACCTTC
>TRBJ2-5|-|TRBV2|many
CASGSRGGPFETQYF
TGTGCCAGCGGGTCGCGCGGGGGCCCCTTCGAGACCCAGTACTTC